This T cell receptor beta chain was documented in a study of T-cell memory formation after mild COVID-19. TCRdb recomputed calls from the 5' RACE reads with MiXCR, one row per CDR3 protein. The data hold a few hundred thousand distinct CDR3 sequences, with around 26% observed a single time. Between the trimmed V and J ends, which lost 3 bases and 2 bases, there was a span of 8 bases. This CDR3 contains 15 residues. Germline loops: CDR1 MGHDK, CDR2 SYGVNS. The receptor was derived from an adult woman who had mild COVID-19 (a few samples of this study predate the infection). Cell type and time point are not known. The chain combines TRBV25-1 with TRBJ2-6, with a weak D call TRBD2 (6 bases). Input material: PBMCs or a T cell subset sorted from them (not recorded which). CDR3 nucleotides: TGTGCCAGCAGTGATCCGGGGGCTGGGGCCAACGTCCTGACTTTC. As protein: CASSDPGAGANVLTF.